The 18 T cell receptor beta chains below come from one sample, sequenced in a study of blood T cell repertoires in COVID-19. The data were produced by immunoSEQ multiplex PCR, yet TCRdb's version contains in-frame clones alone and is incomplete. The sample contains roughly 100,000 clones, about four fifths of which appear only once. The sample consisted of peripheral blood. These receptors came from a man older than 75 with acute or convalescent COVID-19.

This clone is termed medium-sized (0.01 to 0.1%). The chain carries TRBV4-3 and TRBJ1-6; 7 nucleotides match TRBD1. The V and J ends lost 0 bases and 5 bases, in that order; junction bases with no gene match: 1. CDR3 length: 15 residues. Looked up from germline, CDR1 is LGHNA and CDR2 is YSLEER. The CDR3 DNA reads as TGCGCCAGCAGCCAAGACCAGGGGGATAATTCACCCCTCCACTTT. Its protein is CASSQDQGDNSPLHF.

The count of this clone is one. The chain combines TRBV27 with TRBJ2-1; maybe TRBD2 (6 bases). With 2 bases removed from V and 0 bases from J, the gap between germline ends came to 17 bases. The germline V gene encodes CDR1 MNHEY and CDR2 SMNVEV (reference sequence). The CDR3 sequence is 18 residues long. The CDR3 DNA sequence: TGTGCCAGCAGTTTACTGCCGGGACTCACCTTCTCCTACAATGAGCAGTTCTTC. Translating it yields CASSLLPGLTFSYNEQFF.

The chain joins TRBV5-1 to TRBJ2-1, with 10 bases that match TRBD1. Per the germline V gene, CDR1 is SGHRS and CDR2 is YFSETQ. V was pared by 4 bases and J by 4 bases, with 5 bases of the junction left unmatched. The length of the CDR3 is 15 residues. CDR3 residues: CASSRTGGTYNEQFF. DNA for the CDR3: TGCGCCAGCAGCCGGACAGGGGGAACTTACAATGAGCAGTTCTTC.

The rearrangement uses TRBV6-2 or TRBV6-3 and TRBJ2-3; 7 bases fit TRBD1. The junction had 7 bases not matched to a gene; V was cut back by 2 bases and J by 5 bases. CDR1 MNHEY and CDR2 SVGEGT come from the germline V gene. The CDR3 is 15 residues long. The CDR3 sequence: CASSYRQGGGDTQYF. The CDR3 DNA reads as TGTGCCAGCAGTTACCGACAGGGTGGCGGAGATACGCAGTATTTT.

This clone has more than one count but fewer than ten. This rearrangement joins TRBV6-2 or TRBV6-3 to TRBJ2-2; 7 bases line up with TRBD2. The CDR3 is 13 residues long. J gave up 8 bases and V 2 bases, and 2 bases lay outside the gene matches. From germline, CDR1 is MNHEY and CDR2 SVGEGT. The CDR3 nucleotides read TGTGCCAGCAGTTACAGGCGGGAGGGGGAGCTGTTTTTT. Protein sequence: CASSYRREGELFF.

Concerning this clone: The same CDR3 is also encoded by other DNA sequences in this sample. The rearrangement joins TRBV7-2 to TRBJ1-3; D is ambiguous. Germline CDR1 SGHTA, CDR2 FQGNSA. This CDR3 has 14 residues. Trimming left V 2 bases short and J 1 base short, with 6 bases between. Here the CDR3 reads CASSLRRSGNTIYF. The CDR3 DNA is TGTGCCAGCAGCTTACGGCGGTCTGGAAACACCATATATTTT.

This sequence joins TRBV11-2 and TRBJ1-2; 7 bases line up with TRBD1. The CDR3 length is 15 residues. Germline lookup yields CDR1 SGHAT and CDR2 FQNNGV. Germline trimming cut 5 bases from V and 4 bases from J; bases unmatched to any gene: 10. The CDR3 reads CASSLTRQGRYGYTF. CDR3 in DNA: TGTGCCAGCAGCCTCACTCGACAGGGCCGCTATGGCTACACCTTC.

This clone was found a few times. Its ends do not fully match the called genes, so a read error is possible. V and J are TRBV9 and TRBJ2-5, with 11 bases aligning to TRBD2. CDR1 and CDR2 from the germline V gene are SGDLS and YYNGEE. The CDR3 runs 14 residues. The CDR3 region is CASSPSGTSGDGDF. Here the CDR3 DNA reads TGTGCCAGCAGCCCTTCCGGGACTAGCGGAGACGGGGACTTC.

The rearrangement uses TRBV5-1 and TRBJ2-2; the D gene is possibly TRBD1 (5 bases). The CDR3 extends over 17 amino acids. V lost 0 bases and J lost 4, with 16 bases in between. The germline CDR1 and CDR2 sequences are SGHRS and YFSETQ. CDR3 amino acids: CASSLGQQQMLTGELFF. CDR3 sequence (DNA): TGCGCCAGCAGCTTGGGACAGCAGCAGATGCTCACCGGGGAGCTGTTTTTT.

Only one count was recorded for this clone. This chain uses TRBV11-2 with TRBJ1-2; 7 bases are shared with TRBD1. Germline V gene lookup returns CDR1 SGHAT and CDR2 FQNNGV. The CDR3 is made up of 12 amino acids. V lost 5 bases and J lost 6; bases outside the gene matches: 3. CDR3 region: CASSRQGDGYTF. The CDR3 nucleotides are TGTGCCAGCAGCAGACAGGGAGATGGCTACACCTTC.

The CDR3 nucleotides are TGTGCCAGTAGCGGGACAGCGTGGACCGGGGAGCTGTTTTTT. Its protein product is CASSGTAWTGELFF. The chain carries TRBV19 and TRBJ2-2, with 7 bases that match TRBD1. The V and J ends lost 6 bases and 5 bases, in that order; junction bases with no gene match: 6. This CDR3 has 14 residues. Germline lookup yields CDR1 LNHDA and CDR2 SQIVND (reference sequence).

As to this clone: One end of the junction is discordant with germline, which a read error may explain. V is TRBV4-1 and J is TRBJ1-1, with 9 bases lining up with TRBD1. Looked up from germline, CDR1 is MGHRA and CDR2 is YSYEKL. This CDR3 spans 14 amino acids. The CDR3 loop is CASSQEWTGASVIF. As DNA, the CDR3 is TGCGCCAGCAGCCAAGAGTGGACAGGGGCGTCCGTAATCTTT.

This chain uses TRBV6-5 with TRBJ2-3; 7 bases line up with TRBD1. CDR1 MNHEY and CDR2 SVGAGI come from the germline V gene. This CDR3 region has 13 residues. Trimming at V came to 6 bases and at J to 7 bases, leaving 7 bases not matched to a gene. The CDR3 DNA sequence: TGTGCCAGCAGAAAAGACAGGGCAAATACGCAGTATTTT. Translating gives CASRKDRANTQYF.

The chain links TRBV14 to TRBJ2-7, with unresolved D. The length of the CDR3 is 13 residues. The germline gives CDR1 SGHDN, CDR2 FVKESK. The V gene lost 1 base and the J gene lost 6 bases, with 10 bases spanning the gap. The CDR3 reads CASSQVWASEQYF. CDR3 bases: TGTGCCAGCAGCCAAGTCTGGGCGAGCGAGCAGTACTTC. The full variable domain, its missing parts supplied by reference TRBV14 and TRBJ2-7, is EAGVTQFPSHSVIEKGQTVTLRCDPISGHDNLYWYRRVMGKEIKFLLHFVKESKQDESGMPNNRFLAERTGGTYSTLKVQPAELEDSGVYFCASSQVWASEQYFGPGTRLTVT.

This chain links TRBV7-8 with TRBJ1-2; D possibly corresponds to TRBD1 (5 bases). This CDR3 contains 15 residues. V was clipped by 0 bases and J by 1 base, with 9 bases between them. Looked up from germline, CDR1 is SGHVS and CDR2 is FQNEAQ. The CDR3: CASSLASQGNYGYTF. Written as DNA, the CDR3 is TGTGCCAGCAGCTTAGCGAGTCAGGGTAACTATGGCTACACCTTC.

The chain links TRBV24-1 to TRBJ2-2, with 7 bases matching TRBD1. With V trimmed by 3 bases and J by 3 bases, 6 bases remained unmatched. From germline, CDR1 is KGHDR and CDR2 SFDVKD. The CDR3 is 16 residues long. The CDR3 loop reads CATSDPNRGDTGELFF. The DNA for the CDR3 is TGTGCCACCAGTGATCCCAACAGGGGAGACACCGGGGAGCTGTTTTTT.

The rearrangement links TRBV7-8 to TRBJ1-5; a possible D gene is TRBD1 (6 bases). Per the germline V gene, CDR1 is SGHVS and CDR2 is FQNEAQ. CDR3 size: 13 residues. V lost 5 bases and J 6 bases, leaving 11 bases between the germline ends. The CDR3 loop reads CASSPRTVQPQHF. In nucleotides, the CDR3 is TGTGCCAGCAGCCCCCGGACAGTTCAGCCCCAGCATTTT.

The rearrangement uses TRBV7-2 and TRBJ1-4; 12 bases line up with TRBD1. Germline V CDR1 and CDR2: SGHTA, FQGNSA. The CDR3 consists of 14 residues. The J segment lost 11 bases and the V segment lost 5 bases, leaving 6 bases of the junction unmatched. CDR3 protein: CASSPGTGGLKLFF. DNA for the CDR3: TGTGCCAGCAGCCCGGGGACAGGGGGCCTGAAACTGTTTTTT.